Presented here are 27 T cell receptor beta chains from one specimen sequenced in a study of blood T cell repertoires in COVID-19. Profiling relied on immunoSEQ multiplex PCR, and the TCRdb table lists in-frame clones only, not all of them. Of about 250,000 clones listed, around 89% are singletons. Input material: peripheral blood. The origin of the receptors is a woman between 25 and 40 years old with COVID-19, enrolled during active disease.

This clone was picked up one time. The chain joins TRBV7-9 to TRBJ1-3, with TRBD1 identical over 9 bases. J gave up 1 base and V 4 bases, and 8 bases lay outside the gene matches. Germline V gene data show CDR1 as SEHNR and CDR2 as FQNEAQ (reference sequence). The CDR3 contains 17 residues. The CDR3, as DNA: TGTGCCAGCAGCTCACGGGACAGGGAGAATTCTGGAAACACCATATATTTT. Protein product: CASSSRDRENSGNTIYF.

V and J are TRBV3-1 (or the pseudogene TRBV3-2) and TRBJ2-7, with TRBD1 identical over 8 bases. CDR1 is LGHDT, CDR2 YNNKEL, per germline (reference sequence). Trimming at V came to 0 bases and at J to 5 bases, leaving 3 bases not matched to a gene. The CDR3 is 14 residues long. CDR3 region: CASSQEPGGDEQYF. In DNA form, the CDR3 reads TGTGCCAGCAGCCAAGAGCCAGGGGGCGACGAGCAGTACTTC.

This sequence joins TRBV21-1 and TRBJ2-2; the listed D gene, TRBD1, was not tested against the DNA. TRBV21-1 counts as a pseudogene. The CDR3 totals 15 residues. CDR3 coding DNA: TGTGCCAGCAGCAACAGGACAGGGGACACCGGGGAGCTGTTTTTT. Protein sequence: CASSNRTGDTGELFF.

The chain uses TRBV19 and TRBJ2-3; 10 bases are a match to TRBD2. The CDR3 consists of 16 residues. The germline gives CDR1 LNHDA, CDR2 SQIVND (reference sequence). The junction had 5 bases not matched to a gene; V was cut back by 0 bases and J by 5 bases. CDR3 nucleotide sequence: TGTGCCAGTAGTATAGAGGCTAGCGGGGGAAGAGATACGCAGTATTTT. This gives the protein CASSIEASGGRDTQYF.

The chain carries TRBV5-5 and TRBJ1-5, with D possibly being TRBD1 (5 bases). The V end lost 1 base, the J end lost 0 bases, and 11 bases lay between the germline ends. This CDR3 has 16 residues. Germline CDR1 is SGHKS and CDR2 is YYEKEE (reference sequence). The CDR3 sequence: CASSLWGGASNQPQHF. Here the CDR3 DNA reads TGTGCCAGCAGCTTGTGGGGAGGGGCTAGCAATCAGCCCCAGCATTTT.

The sample holds one count of this clone. V gene TRBV19 combines with J gene TRBJ2-3; 7 nucleotides line up with TRBD2. Germline lookup yields CDR1 LNHDA and CDR2 SQIVND (reference sequence). This CDR3 comprises 14 residues. V gave up 4 bases and J gave up 2 bases; unmatched junction bases: 3. CDR3 in amino acids: CASSSGSDTDTQYF. In DNA, the CDR3 is TGTGCCAGTAGTAGCGGGAGTGACACAGATACGCAGTATTTT.

The CDR3 DNA sequence: TGTGCCAGCCAAGGGAGTGGGGGGGACACAGATACGCAGTATTTT. Translation gives CASQGSGGDTDTQYF. The rearrangement links TRBV7-9 to TRBJ2-3, with 7 bases lining up with TRBD2. After removal of 8 bases from V and 2 bases from J, the junction contained 10 bases not matched to a gene. Germline-derived CDR1 and CDR2 are SEHNR and FQNEAQ (reference sequence). The CDR3 loop spans 15 amino acids.

In this sample, this clone turned up once. This rearrangement joins TRBV28 to TRBJ2-7, with a possible D match to TRBD1 (6 bases). Per germline, CDR1 MDHEN and CDR2 SYDVKM. The CDR3 runs to 13 residues. Trimming removed 5 bases from V and 6 bases from J, with 14 bases in between. CDR3 coding DNA: TGTGCCAGCAGTCCTACAGGGTTGGCCGAGCAGTACGTC. Residues: CASSPTGLAEQYV.

This clone was recorded a few times. The chain employs TRBV6-5 and TRBJ2-5; 11 bases agree with TRBD2. The V segment lost 6 bases and the J segment 3 bases; nucleotides outside the gene matches: 6. The CDR3 consists of 15 residues. Germline-derived CDR1 and CDR2 are MNHEY and SVGAGI. The DNA for the CDR3 is TGTGCCAGCAGCGTACTAGCGGGAGATAAAGAGACCCAGTACTTC. Its protein is CASSVLAGDKETQYF.

This chain uses TRBV5-1 with TRBJ2-5; 8 bases align to TRBD1. The trim removed 3 bases at V and 4 bases at J, leaving 5 bases unmatched. Per the germline V gene, CDR1 is SGHRS and CDR2 is YFSETQ. This CDR3 contains 14 residues. CDR3 coding DNA: TGCGCCAGCAGCTCAACAGGGGGACGAGAGACCCAGTACTTC. Translated: CASSSTGGRETQYF.

V and J are TRBV3-1 (or the pseudogene TRBV3-2) and TRBJ2-5; 9 bases are shared with TRBD2. Germline values: CDR1 LGHDT, CDR2 YNNKEL (reference sequence). The length of the CDR3 is 16 residues. V shed 4 bases and J 4 bases; nucleotides not matched to a gene: 10. DNA for the CDR3: TGTGCCAGCAGCCCACAAGGCGGGGGGGTCAGAGAGACCCAGTACTTC. It specifies CASSPQGGGVRETQYF.

J is TRBJ2-1 and V is TRBV6-2 or TRBV6-3, with 12 bases lining up with TRBD2. V lost 6 bases and J lost 14; bases outside the gene matches: 8. The CDR3 runs to 13 residues. The germline gives CDR1 MNHEY, CDR2 SVGEGT. In DNA, the CDR3 is TGTGCCAGCAGCCGGACTAGCGGGAACAGGGAGTTCTTC. This gives the protein CASSRTSGNREFF.

The chain combines TRBV25-1 with TRBJ1-1; D is perhaps TRBD1 (5 bases). The CDR3 runs to 14 residues. Germline V gives CDR1 MGHDK, CDR2 SYGVNS. V gave up 4 bases and J gave up 4 bases, with 13 bases separating them. For the CDR3, the DNA is TGTGCCAGCAGTGGAGGAGGGGAGGGCACTGAAGCTTTCTTT. This codes for CASSGGGEGTEAFF. The full variable domain, its missing parts supplied by reference TRBV25-1 and TRBJ1-1, is EADIYQTPRYLVIGTGKKITLECSQTMGHDKMYWYQQDPGMELHLIHYSYGVNSTEKGDLSSESTVSRIRTEHFPLTLESARPSHTSQYLCASSGGGEGTEAFFGQGTRLTVV.

The chain is built from TRBV19 and TRBJ1-4; TRBD1 might be the D (6 bases). The germline V and J ends were trimmed by 9 bases and 2 bases, with 16 bases remaining between them. The CDR3 contains 15 residues. Germline CDR1 LNHDA, CDR2 SQIVND (reference sequence). The CDR3 loop is CASSQGVETNEKLFF. The CDR3 nucleotides read TGTGCCAGCTCACAGGGAGTCGAGACTAATGAAAAACTGTTTTTT.

Note on this clone: Distinct nucleotide sequences in the sample also encode this CDR3. This chain links TRBV18 with TRBJ1-1; TRBD1 aligns across 7 bases. Germline V CDR1 and CDR2: KGHSH, LQKENI. This CDR3 comprises 14 residues. V gave up 2 bases and J gave up 0 bases; unmatched junction bases: 0. The CDR3 region has the DNA TGTGCCAGCTCACCAGGACAGGTGAACACTGAAGCTTTCTTT. It specifies CASSPGQVNTEAFF.

V usage is TRBV11-3 and J usage is TRBJ2-1; 9 bases align to TRBD1. The V and J ends lost 5 bases and 6 bases, in that order; junction bases with no gene match: 8. Germline V gives CDR1 SGHNT, CDR2 YENEEA. The CDR3 is 15 residues long. The chain's CDR3 is CASSPRDRVPNEQFF. CDR3 coding DNA: TGTGCCAGCAGCCCCCGGGACAGGGTCCCCAATGAGCAGTTCTTC.

The chain is built from TRBV21-1 and TRBJ2-7; the DNA was not used to check the table's D call, TRBD2. TRBV21-1 is tagged as a pseudogene. This CDR3 region has 18 residues. CDR3 sequence (DNA): TGTGCCAGCAGCAGGACCCTTGGACTAGCGGCCCTAGTATGGGAGCAGTACGTC. It codes for CASSRTLGLAALVWEQYV.

This clone was detected once. This chain uses TRBV5-4 with TRBJ2-3, with TRBD2 identical over 10 bases. The germline CDR1 and CDR2 sequences are SGHNT and YYREEE (reference sequence). The V segment lost 4 bases and the J segment 1 base; nucleotides outside the gene matches: 3. CDR3 size: 15 residues. Here the CDR3 reads CASSASGRGTDTQYF. The CDR3 nucleotides read TGTGCCAGCAGCGCCAGCGGGAGGGGCACAGATACGCAGTATTTT.

The J gene is TRBJ1-4, the V gene TRBV29-1, with a tentative D call TRBD1 (5 bases). Germline CDR1 and CDR2: SQVTM and ANQGSEA. Trimming stripped 6 bases from V and 8 bases from J, with 31 bases between. The CDR3 sequence is 18 residues long. This CDR3 reads CSVRTNTGSGTRGEKLFF. CDR3 nucleotides: TGCAGCGTGAGGACTAATACAGGATCCGGGACGCGGGGGGAAAAACTGTTTTTT.

CDR3 DNA sequence: TGTGCCAGCACTGGGACAGGGGTAGATACGCAGTATTTT. It specifies CASTGTGVDTQYF. The J gene is TRBJ2-3, the V gene TRBV2, with 10 bases lining up with TRBD1. The CDR3 is made up of 13 amino acids. In germline, CDR1 is SNHLY, CDR2 FYNNEI. V trimming: 7 bases; J trimming: 5 bases; junction bases outside the gene matches: 3.

This chain connects TRBV13 to TRBJ2-7; the match to TRBD2 covers 8 bases. The junction had 10 bases not matched to a gene; V was cut back by 0 bases and J by 0 bases. CDR1 and CDR2 from the germline V gene are PRHDT and FYEKMQ (reference sequence). The CDR3 contains 18 residues. CDR3 in amino acids: CASSLGTPAAGGSYEQYF. The DNA for the CDR3 is TGTGCCAGCAGCTTAGGCACCCCTGCGGCGGGGGGCTCCTACGAGCAGTACTTC.

The V call is TRBV28, the J call TRBJ1-4, with D possibly matching TRBD1 (6 bases). Trimming stripped 5 bases from V and 0 bases from J, with 16 bases between. Germline V gene lookup returns CDR1 MDHEN and CDR2 SYDVKM. The CDR3 has 17 residues. This CDR3 is CASSPSDSLATNEKLFF. In DNA form, the CDR3 reads TGTGCCAGCAGTCCATCGGACAGTCTTGCAACTAATGAAAAACTGTTTTTT.

This clone is a singleton in its sample. V gene TRBV11-2 combines with J gene TRBJ1-6; 12 bases match TRBD1. Germline V gene data show CDR1 as SGHAT and CDR2 as FQNNGV. V dropped 0 bases and J dropped 10; count of bases not matched to a gene: 10. There are 18 residues in the CDR3. CDR3 region: CASSLEKRGQGAVSPLHF. DNA for the CDR3: TGTGCCAGCAGCTTAGAGAAAAGGGGACAGGGGGCTGTGTCACCCCTCCACTTT. Full variable domain (outside the CDR3, taken from reference TRBV11-2 and TRBJ1-6): EAGVAQSPRYKIIEKRQSVAFWCNPISGHATLYWYQQILGQGPKLLIQFQNNGVVDDSQLPKDRFSAERLKGVDSTLKIQPAKLEDSAVYLCASSLEKRGQGAVSPLHFGNGTRLTVT.

This clone showed up just a few times. The CDR3 is CASSPRQGGGYTF. The CDR3 DNA reads as TGCGCCAGCAGCCCAAGACAGGGCGGTGGCTACACCTTC. The chain has TRBV4-1 and TRBJ1-2, with TRBD1 matching over 7 bases. This CDR3 is built from 13 residues. Germline lookup yields CDR1 MGHRA and CDR2 YSYEKL. V was pared by 4 bases and J by 7 bases, with 6 bases of the junction left unmatched.

The rearrangement joins TRBV2 to TRBJ2-5; TRBD1 might be the D (5 bases). Between the trimmed V and J ends, which lost 1 base and 5 bases, there was a span of 11 bases. From germline, CDR1 is SNHLY and CDR2 FYNNEI. The CDR3 has 14 amino acids. The CDR3 nucleotides read TGTGCCAGCAGTGAAGGGAGCAGGGTTGAGACCCAGTACTTC. This codes for CASSEGSRVETQYF.

CDR3 DNA: TGTGCCAGCGCCAGGGGGACAGCAAACACTGAAGCTTTCTTT. Protein sequence: CASARGTANTEAFF. This chain links TRBV7-2 with TRBJ1-1, with 7 nucleotides matching TRBD1. The germline V gene has CDR1 SGHTA and CDR2 FQGNSA. The CDR3 covers 14 residues. V lost 8 bases, J lost 2 bases, and 8 bases stayed unmatched.

The chain employs TRBV2 and TRBJ2-2; 8 bases line up with TRBD2. Germline V gene lookup returns CDR1 SNHLY and CDR2 FYNNEI. This CDR3 has 15 amino acids. Losses at the gene ends were 5 bases for V and 7 bases for J; bases not matched to a gene: 9. The CDR3: CASSPAGGAIGELFF. The DNA of the CDR3 is TGTGCCAGCAGTCCAGCCGGGGGGGCCATCGGGGAGCTGTTTTTT. The variable domain in full, completed from reference TRBV2 and TRBJ2-2, reads EPEVTQTPSHQVTQMGQEVILRCVPISNHLYFYWYRQILGQKVEFLVSFYNNEISEKSEIFDDQFSVERPDGSNFTLKIRSTKLEDSAMYFCASSPAGGAIGELFFGEGSRLTVL.